What follows describes a single T cell receptor (beta chain). The CDR3 sequence is 15 residues long. Germline V CDR1 and CDR2: SGHRS, YFSETQ. Trimming took 4 bases from V and 10 from J, leaving 21 bases between them. The entry originates in a study of graft-versus-host responses after intestinal transplantation. This table comes from immunoSEQ multiplex PCR, and its TCRdb copy is limited to in-frame clones, with some not included. The table shows tens of thousands of clones, with about 87% occurring only once. The V gene is TRBV5-1, the J gene TRBJ2-1; D is possibly TRBD2 (7 bases). This clonotype originated in a human patient who received an intestinal transplant, so some T cells may come from the graft donor. The specimen was PBMCs, collected 26 days after transplant. Here the CDR3 reads CASSRVAGAILEQFF. The CDR3 region has the DNA TGCGCCAGCAGCCGAGTTGCGGGGGCGATCCTAGAGCAGTTCTTC.